A selection of T cell receptor beta chains follows, all from one sample in a study of blood T cell repertoires in COVID-19. Some clones are missing from TCRdb's copy, which holds only in-frame ones; the method was immunoSEQ multiplex PCR. The table shows around 33,000 clones, with 90% occurring only once. The sample was peripheral blood. Source of these receptors: a man older than 75 with acute or convalescent COVID-19. Each CDR3 is given with its conserved first and last residue. The D gene is left open where the match is weak. For some rows the clone size is stated as once, few or many, or as a class when expanded; others skip it.

d_call: NA
j_call: TRBJ1-1
v_call: TRBV19
clone_size: NA
cdr3_aa: CASSPTGSDTEAFF
cdr3_nt: TGTGCCAGTAGTCCAACAGGGAGTGACACTGAAGCTTTCTTT

d_call: NA
j_call: TRBJ1-4
v_call: TRBV28
clone_size: NA
cdr3_aa: CATLTATNEKLFF
cdr3_nt: TGTGCCACCTTGACAGCTACTAATGAAAAACTGTTTTTT

d_call: TRBD2
j_call: TRBJ2-1
v_call: TRBV7-8
clone_size: NA
cdr3_aa: CASSLLAGGPYEQFF
cdr3_nt: TGTGCCAGCAGCTTACTAGCGGGGGGGCCATATGAGCAGTTCTTC

d_call: NA
j_call: TRBJ1-3
v_call: TRBV9
clone_size: NA
cdr3_aa: CASSVGGVAYSGNTIYF
cdr3_nt: TGTGCCAGCAGCGTAGGGGGGGTGGCGTACTCTGGAAACACCATATATTTT

d_call: NA
j_call: TRBJ1-2
v_call: TRBV3-1/TRBV3-2
clone_size: NA
cdr3_aa: CASSLREGYGYTF
cdr3_nt: TGTGCCAGCAGCCTCAGGGAAGGGTATGGCTACACCTTC

d_call: NA
j_call: TRBJ2-1
v_call: TRBV9
clone_size: few
cdr3_aa: CASSSRFEGGYEQFF
cdr3_nt: TGTGCCAGCAGCTCGCGCTTTGAGGGGGGGTATGAGCAGTTCTTC

d_call: NA
j_call: TRBJ2-7
v_call: TRBV18
clone_size: NA
cdr3_aa: CASSPRATSPEAYEQYF
cdr3_nt: TGTGCCAGCTCACCACGGGCGACGAGCCCGGAGGCCTACGAGCAGTACTTC

d_call: NA
j_call: TRBJ1-5
v_call: TRBV15
clone_size: NA
cdr3_aa: CATSRGPTGSQPQHF
cdr3_nt: TGTGCCACCAGCAGAGGCCCTACAGGGTCCCAGCCCCAGCATTTT

d_call: NA
j_call: TRBJ2-7
v_call: TRBV3-1/TRBV3-2
clone_size: NA
cdr3_aa: CASSLKAGASEQYF
cdr3_nt: TGTGCCAGCAGCCTCAAGGCAGGCGCCTCCGAGCAGTACTTC

d_call: NA
j_call: TRBJ1-6
v_call: TRBV19
clone_size: NA
cdr3_aa: CASSIGHDSPLHF
cdr3_nt: TGTGCCAGTAGTATAGGACATGATTCACCCCTCCACTTT

d_call: TRBD1
j_call: TRBJ2-7
v_call: TRBV7-9
clone_size: NA
cdr3_aa: CASSLVRGQGAYEQYF
cdr3_nt: TGTGCCAGCAGCTTAGTAAGAGGGCAGGGGGCCTACGAGCAGTACTTC

d_call: NA
j_call: TRBJ2-6
v_call: TRBV28
clone_size: NA
cdr3_aa: CASSLLGGAESSGANVLTF
cdr3_nt: TGTGCCAGCAGTTTGCTGGGTGGGGCAGAGAGCTCTGGGGCCAACGTCCTGACTTTC

d_call: TRBD1
j_call: TRBJ1-1
v_call: TRBV6-5
clone_size: NA
cdr3_aa: CASKDRDTEAFF
cdr3_nt: TGTGCCAGCAAAGACAGGGACACTGAAGCTTTCTTT

d_call: TRBD1
j_call: TRBJ1-2
v_call: TRBV30
clone_size: NA
cdr3_aa: CARGTGKGYTF
cdr3_nt: TGTGCTCGCGGGACAGGGAAGGGCTACACCTTC

d_call: TRBD2
j_call: TRBJ2-3
v_call: TRBV19
clone_size: NA
cdr3_aa: CASSIGLAGTDTQYF
cdr3_nt: TGTGCCAGTAGTATCGGACTAGCGGGCACAGATACGCAGTATTTT

d_call: NA
j_call: TRBJ2-4
v_call: TRBV7-2
clone_size: NA
cdr3_aa: CASTQGLAKNIQYF
cdr3_nt: TGTGCCAGCACTCAGGGACTAGCCAAAAACATTCAGTACTTC

d_call: NA
j_call: TRBJ1-4
v_call: TRBV19
clone_size: NA
cdr3_aa: CASSIGIRRAANEKLFF
cdr3_nt: TGTGCCAGTAGTATTGGAATAAGGAGGGCAGCTAATGAAAAACTGTTTTTT

d_call: TRBD2
j_call: TRBJ2-7
v_call: TRBV19
clone_size: NA
cdr3_aa: CASSIYGTSGGTYEQYF
cdr3_nt: TGTGCCAGTAGTATATACGGGACTAGCGGGGGGACCTACGAGCAGTACTTC

d_call: TRBD1
j_call: TRBJ1-6
v_call: TRBV6-5
clone_size: NA
cdr3_aa: CASSPRTGNSPLHF
cdr3_nt: TGTGCCAGCAGTCCGCGGACAGGAAATTCACCCCTCCACTTT

d_call: NA
j_call: TRBJ1-1
v_call: TRBV24-1
clone_size: NA
cdr3_aa: CATSDLPGEDTEAFF
cdr3_nt: TGTGCCACCAGTGATTTGCCCGGGGAGGACACTGAAGCTTTCTTT

d_call: TRBD1
j_call: TRBJ1-3
v_call: TRBV3-1/TRBV3-2
clone_size: NA
cdr3_aa: CASSPGGRSGNTIYF
cdr3_nt: TGTGCCAGCAGCCCAGGGGGTCGGTCTGGAAACACCATATATTTT

d_call: TRBD2
j_call: TRBJ2-5
v_call: TRBV5-1
clone_size: NA
cdr3_aa: CASSLGGRAGDQETQYF
cdr3_nt: TGCGCCAGCAGCTTGGGAGGTCGAGCGGGGGACCAAGAGACCCAGTACTTC

d_call: NA
j_call: TRBJ2-2
v_call: TRBV4-1
clone_size: NA
cdr3_aa: CASSQYQGNTGELFF
cdr3_nt: TGCGCCAGCAGCCAATACCAGGGCAACACCGGGGAGCTGTTTTTT

d_call: NA
j_call: TRBJ2-7
v_call: TRBV28
clone_size: NA
cdr3_aa: CASSLSAVRARQYF
cdr3_nt: TGTGCCAGCAGTTTATCAGCGGTACGAGCGAGGCAGTACTTC

d_call: NA
j_call: TRBJ2-5
v_call: TRBV7-9
clone_size: NA
cdr3_aa: CASSSQVGETQYF
cdr3_nt: TGTGCCAGCAGCTCCCAGGTGGGAGAGACCCAGTACTTC

d_call: NA
j_call: TRBJ1-5
v_call: TRBV6-1
clone_size: NA
cdr3_aa: CASSEQRRVSNQPQHF
cdr3_nt: TGTGCCAGCAGTGAGCAGCGACGAGTTAGCAATCAGCCCCAGCATTTT

d_call: NA
j_call: TRBJ2-7
v_call: TRBV5-1
clone_size: once
cdr3_aa: CASSLVSGDYEQYF
cdr3_nt: TGCGCCAGCAGCTTGGTTTCAGGGGACTACGAGCAGTACTTC

d_call: NA
j_call: TRBJ1-5
v_call: TRBV6-6
clone_size: NA
cdr3_aa: CASSSDRRYSNQPQHF
cdr3_nt: TGTGCCAGCAGCTCGGACAGACGATATAGCAATCAGCCCCAGCATTTT